Shown below are 9 T cell receptor beta chains from a single sample sequenced in a study of blood T cell repertoires in COVID-19. Produced via immunoSEQ multiplex PCR; TCRdb's table is partial and in-frame only. The sample yields some 240,000 clones, over 70% seen once. Sequenced input: peripheral blood. These receptors were collected from a woman aged 70 to 79 with acute or convalescent COVID-19.

The J gene is TRBJ2-3, the V gene TRBV3-1 (or the pseudogene TRBV3-2); maybe TRBD1 (5 bases). V lost 3 bases and J 3 bases, leaving 28 bases between the germline ends. This CDR3 comprises 20 residues. Germline CDR1 LGHDT, CDR2 YNNKEL (reference sequence). Here the CDR3 reads CASSQASGQERQPTTDTQYF. The CDR3 DNA is TGTGCCAGCAGCCAGGCCTCCGGGCAGGAGCGACAGCCAACGACAGATACGCAGTATTTT.

This clone was detected only once. The chain links TRBV7-8 to TRBJ1-3; 7 nucleotides match TRBD1. Trimming removed 5 bases from V and 4 bases from J; junction bases left unmatched: 14. This CDR3 contains 17 residues. Germline CDR1 reads SGHVS; CDR2 reads FQNEAQ. CDR3 loop: CASSLGTAYAGGNTIYF. In DNA form, the CDR3 reads TGTGCCAGCAGCCTCGGGACAGCCTACGCAGGAGGAAACACCATATATTTT.

This clone appeared a single time. The chain uses TRBV7-7 and TRBJ2-5; 11 bases line up with TRBD1. CDR3 length equals 16 residues. Trimming cost V 6 bases and J 7 bases; bases outside gene matches: 13. CDR1 and CDR2 (germline): SSHAT, FNYEAQ (reference sequence). The CDR3 region is CASSPPGTGGPVTQYF. CDR3 nucleotide sequence: TGTGCCAGCAGTCCCCCCGGGACAGGGGGTCCAGTGACCCAGTACTTC.

This chain uses TRBV14 with TRBJ1-1; the D gene is possibly TRBD1 (6 bases). The CDR3 is 15 amino acids. Trimming removed 2 bases at V and 4 bases at J, with 14 bases between. CDR1 SGHDN and CDR2 FVKESK come from the germline V gene. CDR3 sequence: CASSQIAGAGTEAFF. In nucleotides, the CDR3 is TGTGCCAGCAGCCAAATTGCGGGGGCCGGCACTGAAGCTTTCTTT.

The genes are TRBV5-1 and TRBJ2-5; 8 nucleotides match TRBD2. The germline CDR1 and CDR2 sequences are SGHRS and YFSETQ. CDR3 size: 14 residues. The V and J ends lost 4 bases and 5 bases, in that order; junction bases with no gene match: 7. This CDR3 is CASSVGGGLETQYF. In DNA, the CDR3 is TGCGCCAGCAGCGTAGGCGGGGGGCTGGAGACCCAGTACTTC. Together with reference TRBV5-1 and TRBJ2-5, the CDR3 gives the full variable domain: KAGVTQTPRYLIKTRGQQVTLSCSPISGHRSVSWYQQTPGQGLQFLFEYFSETQRNKGNFPGRFSGRQFSNSRSEMNVSTLELGDSALYLCASSVGGGLETQYFGPGTRLLVL.

The chain joins TRBV12-3 or TRBV12-4 to TRBJ1-1; D is undetermined. This CDR3 has 13 amino acids. V gave up 2 bases and J gave up 4 bases, with 8 bases separating them. As DNA, the CDR3 is TGTGCCAGCAGTTTATCCAGGTTCACTGAAGCTTTCTTT. Translated, it gives CASSLSRFTEAFF.

The rearrangement links TRBV5-4 to TRBJ2-7; D possibly corresponds to TRBD2 (6 bases). V lost 2 bases to trimming and J lost 1 base, with 10 bases between them. This CDR3 spans 14 amino acids. CDR1 and CDR2 (germline): SGHNT, YYREEE (reference sequence). The CDR3 DNA reads TGTGCCAGCAGCTTTGAGGGACTTTCCTACGAGCAGTACGTC. It is translated as CASSFEGLSYEQYV.

The chain couples TRBV5-1 to TRBJ2-7; the match to TRBD1 covers 7 bases. V lost 3 bases and J lost 3; bases outside the gene matches: 6. There are 14 residues in the CDR3. The germline V gene has CDR1 SGHRS and CDR2 YFSETQ. CDR3 sequence: CASSYEGANYEQYF. CDR3 DNA: TGCGCCAGCAGCTATGAGGGGGCGAACTACGAGCAGTACTTC.

V is TRBV28 and J is TRBJ1-2; D ambiguous. Trimming stripped 5 bases from V and 3 bases from J, with 19 bases between. This CDR3 has 16 amino acids. In germline, CDR1 is MDHEN, CDR2 SYDVKM. DNA for the CDR3: TGTGCCAGCAGTCCCTCGTCCAAAGGACTGTACTATGGCTACACCTTC. It is translated as CASSPSSKGLYYGYTF.